Listed below are T cell receptor beta chains from one sample, sequenced in a study of immune cell composition in non-small cell lung cancer. Sequencing used immunoSEQ multiplex PCR; TCRdb keeps in-frame clones, though not all of them. The sample records some 6,600 clones, over 65% being singletons. Sequenced sample: non-adjacent lung tissue. These TCRs come from a human donor with non-small cell lung cancer. Both conserved end residues are part of each CDR3. D genes are given only for firm matches. Size tells how often a clone was seen (once, few, many) or the class of an expanded clone, and some rows leave it out.

>TRBV7-9|TRBD1|TRBJ1-5|.|17
CASSLGEGRGSNQPQHF
TGTGCCAGCAGCTTAGGGGAAGGCAGGGGGTCAAATCAGCCCCAGCATTTT
>TRBV19|TRBD1|TRBJ1-4|.|15
CASMATGTGPQKLFF
TGTGCCAGTATGGCCACCGGGACAGGTCCGCAAAAACTGTTTTTT
>TRBV30|.|TRBJ1-5|.|13
CAWSVQGNQPQHF
TGTGCCTGGAGTGTACAGGGCAATCAGCCCCAGCATTTT
>TRBV7-6|TRBD1|TRBJ1-4|.|14
CASSPDRGNEKLFF
TGTGCCAGCAGCCCTGACAGGGGAAATGAAAAACTGTTTTTT
>TRBV27|TRBD2|TRBJ2-7|.|16
CASSLSGSLTSYEQYF
TGTGCCAGCAGTCTTAGCGGGAGCTTAACTTCCTACGAGCAGTACTTC
>TRBV5-1|.|TRBJ1-4|.|13
CASSGQIEEKLFF
TGCGCCAGCAGTGGGCAGATCGAAGAAAAACTGTTTTTT
>TRBV11-2|.|TRBJ2-2|.|15
CASSLYQANTGELFF
TGTGCCAGCAGCTTATATCAGGCGAACACCGGGGAGCTGTTTTTT
>TRBV15|.|TRBJ2-7|.|15
CATSRDQAQAGEQYF
TGTGCCACCAGCAGAGATCAGGCTCAGGCTGGCGAGCAGTACTTC
>TRBV19|TRBD1|TRBJ2-3|.|15
CASRERGPHTDTQYF
TGTGCCAGTAGGGAGAGGGGGCCCCACACAGATACGCAGTATTTT
>TRBV14|.|TRBJ1-6|.|16
CASSQSVGGRGSPLHF
TGTGCCAGCAGCCAATCAGTAGGGGGTCGTGGTTCACCCCTCCACTTT
>TRBV10-3|TRBD1|TRBJ1-1|.|13
CATRQGSNTEAFF
TGTGCCACCAGACAGGGGTCGAACACTGAAGCTTTCTTT
>TRBV4-1|.|TRBJ2-2|few|15
CASRGGQDFTGELFF
TGCGCCAGCAGGGGTGGGCAGGACTTTACCGGGGAGCTGTTTTTT
>TRBV6-5|.|TRBJ2-7|.|15
CASSYSTQRSYEQYF
TGTGCCAGCAGTTACTCGACGCAGCGCTCCTACGAGCAGTACTTC
>TRBV28|.|TRBJ1-1|.|15
CASSFSGGGGTEAFF
TGTGCCAGCAGTTTTAGTGGGGGCGGGGGCACTGAAGCTTTCTTT
>TRBV9|TRBD1|TRBJ2-5|.|15
CASSLSPGTEETQYF
TGTGCCAGCAGCCTCTCCCCGGGGACAGAAGAGACCCAGTACTTC
>TRBV28|TRBD1|TRBJ1-1|.|14
CASSTGAYNTEAFF
TGTGCCAGCAGCACAGGGGCGTACAACACTGAAGCTTTCTTT
>TRBV5-1|TRBD2|TRBJ2-3|once|14
CASSPGTSGHTQYF
TGCGCCAGCAGCCCGGGGACTAGCGGTCATACGCAGTATTTT
>TRBV7-3|.|TRBJ1-3|once|16
CASKVGGWGSGNTIYF
TGTGCCAGCAAAGTAGGCGGGTGGGGCTCTGGAAACACCATATATTTT
>TRBV7-6|TRBD1|TRBJ2-7|.|14
CASSDPGTGDEQYF
TGTGCCAGCAGCGATCCCGGGACAGGGGACGAGCAGTACTTC
>TRBV11-2|.|TRBJ1-1|.|15
CASSYTRGKNTEAFF
TGTGCCAGCAGCTATACAAGAGGTAAGAACACTGAAGCTTTCTTT
>TRBV5-5|TRBD1|TRBJ2-1|.|19
CASSPRSFPGQGFINEQFF
TGTGCCAGCAGCCCTCGTTCCTTTCCGGGACAGGGGTTCATCAATGAGCAGTTCTTC
>TRBV19|.|TRBJ1-1|.|13
CASTLTPGVEAFF
TGTGCCAGTACCCTAACACCGGGGGTTGAAGCTTTCTTT
>TRBV28|.|TRBJ1-5|.|16
CASRTSIRGSNQPQHF
TGTGCCAGCAGAACCTCCATTCGGGGGAGCAATCAGCCCCAGCATTTT
>TRBV4-3|.|TRBJ2-2|.|16
CASSQDWNRVTGELFF
TGCGCCAGCAGCCAAGATTGGAACAGGGTCACCGGGGAGCTGTTTTTT
>TRBV10-3|TRBD1|TRBJ1-1|few|15
CAISGTTGVNTEAFF
TGTGCCATCAGCGGGACGACAGGGGTTAACACTGAAGCTTTCTTT
>TRBV6-5|TRBD2|TRBJ2-3|.|16
CASSYIAGGPTDTQYF
TGTGCCAGCAGTTACATAGCGGGGGGCCCCACAGATACGCAGTATTTT
>TRBV29-1|TRBD1|TRBJ1-5|once|14
CSVAVTGKRQPQHF
TGCAGCGTTGCTGTGACAGGGAAGCGTCAGCCCCAGCATTTT
>TRBV7-9|TRBD2|TRBJ2-1|.|15
CASSLGTSESNEQFF
TGTGCCAGCAGCCTCGGGACTAGCGAATCCAATGAGCAGTTCTTC
>TRBV28|TRBD1|TRBJ1-2|once|15
CASSSDRVPPYGYTF
TGTGCCAGCAGTTCCGACAGGGTCCCACCCTATGGCTACACCTTC
>TRBV28|.|TRBJ2-3|.|12
CASSLSVDTQYF
TGTGCCAGCAGTTTATCCGTAGATACGCAGTATTTT
>TRBV5-6|.|TRBJ1-1|once|16
CASRPVGGLASTEAFF
TGTGCCAGCAGGCCAGTGGGGGGACTGGCGAGCACTGAAGCTTTCTTT
>TRBV27|TRBD2|TRBJ2-1|.|15
CASSFSTSGRVEQFF
TGTGCCAGCAGTTTTTCGACTAGCGGGAGGGTTGAGCAGTTCTTC
>TRBV19|.|TRBJ1-5|large|13
CASSMVGGQPQHF
TGTGCCAGTAGTATGGTAGGGGGACAGCCCCAGCATTTT
>TRBV5-6|TRBD2|TRBJ2-5|.|16
CASSFRGDGYQETQYF
TGTGCCAGCAGCTTCCGGGGGGATGGTTACCAAGAGACCCAGTACTTC
>TRBV5-5|.|TRBJ1-1|medium-sized|14
CASSRVLSNTEAFF
TGTGCCAGCAGCCGGGTCTTATCGAACACTGAAGCTTTCTTT
>TRBV5-4|.|TRBJ1-2|.|14
CASSPDGGSYGYTF
TGTGCCAGCAGCCCCGACGGAGGATCCTATGGCTACACCTTC
>TRBV6-5|.|TRBJ1-4|.|15
CASSYSFVTKEKLFF
TGTGCCAGCAGTTACTCCTTTGTTACTAAGGAAAAACTGTTTTTT
>TRBV7-6|TRBD2|TRBJ2-5|.|17
CASSNKGTSGRRETQYF
TGTGCCAGCAGCAACAAAGGGACTAGCGGGAGAAGGGAGACCCAGTACTTC
>TRBV5-4|.|TRBJ1-2|.|12
CASSTTNYGYTF
TGTGCCAGCAGCACAACTAACTATGGCTACACCTTC
>TRBV14|.|TRBJ2-7|.|15
CASSPSNGWGDEQYF
TGTGCCAGCAGCCCCAGCAATGGTTGGGGAGACGAGCAGTACTTC
>TRBV9|TRBD2|TRBJ2-3|.|16
CASSPTSGRLSDTQYF
TGTGCCAGCAGCCCAACTAGCGGGAGATTGTCAGATACGCAGTATTTT
>TRBV7-9|TRBD2|TRBJ2-1|.|16
CASSLEGGLAGVEQFF
TGTGCCAGCAGCTTAGAGGGAGGACTAGCGGGAGTTGAGCAGTTCTTC
>TRBV28|TRBD1|TRBJ1-2|.|12
CASGQENYGYTF
TGTGCCAGCGGACAGGAAAACTATGGCTACACCTTC
>TRBV18|TRBD1|TRBJ2-3|.|15
CASSSRDRDTDTQYF
TGTGCCAGCTCATCCCGGGACAGAGACACAGATACGCAGTATTTT
>TRBV21-1|.|TRBJ2-5|.|17
CASSKFPREGRRETQYF
TGTGCCAGCAGCAAATTCCCTCGGGAGGGCCGTCGGGAGACCCAGTACTTC
>TRBV4-1|.|TRBJ2-1|.|13
CASSHYDSNEQFF
TGCGCCAGCAGCCATTACGACAGCAATGAGCAGTTCTTC
>TRBV28|.|TRBJ2-7|.|17
CASSLGSADHRSYEQYF
TGTGCCAGCAGTTTGGGGTCAGCGGACCACCGATCCTACGAGCAGTACTTC
>TRBV4-2|.|TRBJ1-1|.|15
CASSRSSGVNTEAFF
TGTGCCAGCAGCCGGTCATCCGGGGTTAACACTGAAGCTTTCTTT